This TCR beta chain was recorded in a study of blood T cells in healthy people across ages. A remark on this clonotype: Its antigen is not identified.

PCR was performed a second time for about 6 to 12 cycles using a sample-barcoded 5' primer and a J-beta primer mix. Using its own MiXCR run on the 5' RACE reads, TCRdb lists one record per CDR3 protein. Among about 1.7 million distinct CDR3 sequences listed, roughly 27% were seen once. Germline trimming cut 5 bases from V and 11 bases from J; bases unmatched to any gene: 15. The CDR3 length is 15 residues. Study-level results: With unsorted PBMCs, a conclusive comparison of naive versus antigen-experienced cells was not possible.

The individuals who served as donors were healthy Caucasians living in Russia, aged roughly 6 to 95. The rearrangement joins TRBV12-3 or TRBV12-4 to TRBJ2-5; TRBD2 aligns across 9 bases. Source material: blood. This TCR derives from a woman in her twenties or thirties in good health. Here the CDR3 DNA reads TGTGCCAGCAGTCCGGCGGGACTAGCTGGCAATGAGCAGTACTTC. Its protein is CASSPAGLAGNEQYF.